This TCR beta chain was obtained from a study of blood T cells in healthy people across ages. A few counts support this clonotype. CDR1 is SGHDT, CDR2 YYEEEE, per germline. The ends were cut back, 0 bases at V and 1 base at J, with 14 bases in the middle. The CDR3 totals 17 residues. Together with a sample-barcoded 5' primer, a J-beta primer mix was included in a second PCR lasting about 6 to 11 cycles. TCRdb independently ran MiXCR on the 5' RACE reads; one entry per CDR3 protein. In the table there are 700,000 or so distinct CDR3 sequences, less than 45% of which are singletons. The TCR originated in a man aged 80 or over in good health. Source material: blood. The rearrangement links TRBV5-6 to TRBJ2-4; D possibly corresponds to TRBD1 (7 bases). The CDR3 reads CASSLDLSGGAKNIQYF. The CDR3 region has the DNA TGTGCCAGCAGCTTGGATTTATCAGGGGGGGCCAAAAACATTCAGTACTTC.